This T cell receptor (beta chain) came from a study of T cell responses to AZD1222 COVID-19 vaccine. The table came from immunoSEQ multiplex PCR; TCRdb's copy has only in-frame clones and leaves some out. The table records about 84,000 clones, 70% to 90% of them present only once. The junction had 7 bases not matched to a gene; V was cut back by 0 bases and J by 2 bases. The CDR3 covers 16 residues. Germline CDR1 SGHNT, CDR2 YYREEE (reference sequence). The chain uses TRBV5-4 and TRBJ1-1; 7 nucleotides match TRBD1. This TCR came from an adult who received the AZD1222 COVID-19 vaccine. Sample: peripheral blood, taken 28 days after the second AZD1222 dose. CDR3 region: CASSLAEGGVNTEAFF. The CDR3 region has the DNA TGTGCCAGCAGCTTGGCCGAAGGGGGCGTAAACACTGAAGCTTTCTTT.